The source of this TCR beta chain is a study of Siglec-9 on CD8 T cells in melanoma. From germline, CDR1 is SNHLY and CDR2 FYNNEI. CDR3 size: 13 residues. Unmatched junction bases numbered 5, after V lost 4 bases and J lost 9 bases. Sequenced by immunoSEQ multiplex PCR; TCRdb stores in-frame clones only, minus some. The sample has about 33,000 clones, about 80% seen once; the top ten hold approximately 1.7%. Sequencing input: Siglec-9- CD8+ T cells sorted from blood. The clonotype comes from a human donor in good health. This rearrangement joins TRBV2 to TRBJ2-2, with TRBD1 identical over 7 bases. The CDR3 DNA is TGTGCCAGCAGTGGAGAAGGGGGCCGGGAGCTGTTTTTT. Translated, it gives CASSGEGGRELFF.